This passage covers 6 T cell receptor beta chains from one sample sequenced in a study of CD8+ T cells in alopecia areata. Extraction and reverse transcription of RNA yielded cDNA as the sequencing template. Only in-frame clones appear in the TCRdb table, and some are missing; sequencing was by immunoSEQ multiplex PCR. The sample holds around 130,000 clones, around 60% seen once. Sequencing used CD4+ T cells sorted from blood, obtained at week 0. The receptors shown here come from a human donor with alopecia areata.

The chain carries TRBV6-1 and TRBJ2-2; 11 nucleotides align to TRBD1. Germline V gene data show CDR1 as MNHNS and CDR2 as SASEGT. CDR3 length: 16 amino acids. The V segment lost 3 bases and the J segment 3 bases; nucleotides outside the gene matches: 3. The CDR3 DNA reads TGTGCCAGCAGTGATTTGGGACAGGGGGACACCGGGGAGCTGTTTTTT. It specifies CASSDLGQGDTGELFF.

V is TRBV4-1 and J is TRBJ1-1; tentative D call: TRBD1 (5 bases). The length of the CDR3 is 15 residues. V was clipped by 6 bases and J by 0 bases, with 14 bases between them. Germline loops: CDR1 MGHRA, CDR2 YSYEKL. The CDR3 coding sequence is TGCGCCAGCAGGGGGGTGTTAGCGGTGAACACTGAAGCTTTCTTT. Translating gives CASRGVLAVNTEAFF.

A few counts support this clone. The rearrangement links TRBV14 to TRBJ2-1; D uncertain. Germline V CDR1 and CDR2: SGHDN, FVKESK. CDR3 length equals 14 residues. Trimming removed 5 bases from V and 9 bases from J, with 17 bases in between. As DNA, the CDR3 is TGTGCCAGCAGCGGCCTGGGCGTGGGTGTTGAGCAGTTCTTC. This translates into CASSGLGVGVEQFF.

The chain recombines TRBV25-1 with TRBJ2-3; 10 nucleotides agree with TRBD1. The V gene's germline CDR1 is MGHDK and CDR2 SYGVNS. With V trimmed by 1 base and J by 5 bases, 9 bases remained unmatched. The CDR3 extends over 17 amino acids. In nucleotides, the CDR3 is TGTGCCAGCAGTGAATTCCTGGGACAGGGGTTTATAGATACGCAGTATTTT. Amino acid sequence: CASSEFLGQGFIDTQYF.

V is TRBV19 and J is TRBJ1-2, with unresolved D. CDR1 and CDR2 (germline): LNHDA, SQIVND (reference sequence). The ends were cut back, 6 bases at V and 4 bases at J, with 12 bases in the middle. This CDR3 is 13 amino acids long. The CDR3 protein is CASSREPLYGYTF. CDR3 DNA sequence: TGTGCCAGTAGCCGGGAGCCTCTCTATGGCTACACCTTC.

In this sample, this clone turned up a few times. The rearrangement links TRBV10-3 to TRBJ1-4; the D gene is possibly TRBD1 (5 bases). The germline gives CDR1 ENHRY, CDR2 SYGVKD. Trimming took 3 bases from V and 1 from J, leaving 15 bases between them. The CDR3 is 17 amino acids. CDR3 coding DNA: TGTGCCATCAGTGATTCGGGACGGCAGGGAACTAATGAAAAACTGTTTTTT. Amino acid sequence: CAISDSGRQGTNEKLFF.